One sample yielded the 5 T cell receptor beta chains listed below, sequenced in a study of blood T cell repertoires in COVID-19. Only in-frame clones appear in the TCRdb table, and some are missing; sequencing was by immunoSEQ multiplex PCR. The table shows roughly 200,000 clones, with roughly 84% occurring only once. The sequenced material came from peripheral blood. These receptors all stem from a woman between 35 and 50 years old with COVID-19, enrolled during active disease.

The rearrangement joins TRBV27 to TRBJ1-1; 8 bases match TRBD1. CDR3 size: 16 residues. Germline trimming cut 5 bases from V and 4 bases from J; bases unmatched to any gene: 12. Germline V gives CDR1 MNHEY, CDR2 SMNVEV (reference sequence). The CDR3 loop is CASSLQGVSLITEAFF. CDR3 DNA sequence: TGTGCCAGCAGTCTACAGGGGGTATCCCTTATCACTGAAGCTTTCTTT.

This chain connects TRBV5-1 to TRBJ2-5; D is unclear. CDR1 is SGHRS, CDR2 YFSETQ, per germline. The CDR3 runs 14 residues. Trimming took off 4 bases at V and 1 base at J, with 11 bases between the two ends. CDR3 sequence reads: CASSRLDPQETQYF. The CDR3 region has the DNA TGCGCCAGCAGCCGACTCGACCCCCAAGAGACCCAGTACTTC.

With respect to this clone: The same CDR3 arises from other DNA sequences in this sample as well. V is TRBV6-4 and J is TRBJ2-3; 11 bases align to TRBD2. Germline CDR1 and CDR2: MRHNA and SNTAGT. Unmatched junction bases numbered 3, after V lost 0 bases and J lost 4 bases. The CDR3 covers 16 residues. The CDR3 nucleotides read TGTGCCAGCAGTGACTCGATAGCGGGGGGGCCAGATACGCAGTATTTT. This encodes CASSDSIAGGPDTQYF.

The gene calls are TRBV19 and TRBJ2-2; TRBD1 agrees at 7 bases. The CDR3 loop spans 14 amino acids. The trim removed 6 bases at V and 0 bases at J, leaving 1 base unmatched. Germline assignment: CDR1 LNHDA and CDR2 SQIVND (reference sequence). The CDR3 DNA reads TGTGCCAGTAGCACAGGGGCGAACACCGGGGAGCTGTTTTTT. It encodes CASSTGANTGELFF.

The rearrangement links TRBV6-5 to TRBJ1-4; possible D gene TRBD1, 6 bases. The CDR3 covers 13 residues. The germline V gene encodes CDR1 MNHEY and CDR2 SVGAGI. Deletions cut 6 bases from V and 5 bases from J, with 10 bases between. CDR3 loop: CASRDSLNEKLFF. In DNA, the CDR3 is TGTGCCAGCAGGGACAGCCTCAATGAAAAACTGTTTTTT.